This TCR beta chain derives from a study of CD8 T cells in ankylosing spondylitis. CDR1 SGDLS and CDR2 YYNGEE come from the germline V gene. Trimming took 4 bases from V and 7 from J, leaving 15 bases between them. The CDR3 runs to 13 residues. General study findings and limits: Reported data indicate significant enrichment of disease-linked clones within matched ankylosing spondylitis synovial fluid. It appeared that ankylosing spondylitis blood was characterized by a TCR beta motif of roughly 8 highly homologous variants.

This clonotype is medium-sized in the sample. The target antigen is unknown. Researchers built TCR beta libraries using quantitative 5'-RACE with molecular barcodes. Each CDR3 protein gets one entry after TCRdb re-called the 5' RACE reads with MiXCR. The sample includes tens of thousands of distinct CDR3 sequences, roughly 2.4% of them seen just once. The chain combines TRBV9 with TRBJ2-7, with D unresolved. The origin of this receptor is a female donor with ankylosing spondylitis or in good health (not recorded which). Sequencing used blood, either unsorted or a sorted T cell fraction (not recorded which). CDR3 sequence: CASSTSDLGEQYF. Here the CDR3 DNA reads TGTGCCAGCAGCACCAGCGACTTGGGGGAGCAGTACTTC.